These 17 T cell receptor beta chains were sequenced from one sample in a study of CD8+ T cells in alopecia areata. As the sequencing template, cDNA was produced by extracting RNA and reverse transcribing it. The repertoire was sequenced with immunoSEQ multiplex PCR; TCRdb's copy has only in-frame clones and lacks some. This sample comprises roughly 110,000 clones, none seen once only. The sequenced material came from lesional skin. The receptors shown here come from a C3H/HeJ mouse with alopecia areata. The mice in this strain carry MHC haplotype H2-k.

As regards this clone: These gene names are mouse names. Sequencing ends 4 residues short of the CDR3 end; the germline J gene provides the rest. This chain connects TRBV1 to TRBJ2-1, with D possibly being TRBD1 (6 bases). Trimming pared 6 bases from V and 0 bases from J, leaving 9 bases between. Germline CDR1 and CDR2: NSQYPW and LRSPGD (reference sequence). The CDR3 runs 14 residues. The CDR3 DNA, read in part, is TGCACCTGCAGACAGGGAGATAACTATGCT. It is translated as CTCRQGDNYA. The entire CDR3 reads CTCRQGDNYAEQFF.

This clone was seen many times. Gene names are mouse gene names. Coverage ceases 4 residues before the CDR3 finishes, and the germline J gene fills in the end. The chain uses TRBV13-3 and TRBJ2-1; TRBD1 agrees at 9 bases. CDR3 length equals 14 residues. The junction had 8 bases not matched to a gene; V was cut back by 7 bases and J by 6 bases. Germline loops: CDR1 NNHDY, CDR2 SYVADS. Partial CDR3 DNA: TGTGCCAGCGCCAGTCCGGGACAGGGTGCT. Translation gives CASASPGQGA. From start to end, the CDR3 is CASASPGQGAEQFF.

The table lists this clone with many counts. Genes and germline are mouse. The read is 4 residues too short to cover the CDR3 end, so that end is filled in from the germline J gene. This sequence joins TRBV13-3 and TRBJ1-4; a possible D gene is TRBD1 (5 bases). The germline CDR1 and CDR2 sequences are NNHDY and SYVADS. Trimming left V 6 bases short and J 1 base short, with 10 bases between. The CDR3 is 14 residues long. CDR3 in amino acids: CASTAGNSNERLFF. The CDR3 bases that were read are TGTGCCAGCACGGCAGGGAATTCCAACGAA.

With regard to this clone: Gene names refer to mouse genes. Sequencing ends 4 residues short of the CDR3 end; the germline J gene provides the rest. J is TRBJ2-1 and V is TRBV13-2; D perhaps matches TRBD2 (6 bases). Deletions cut 5 bases from V and 0 bases from J, with 9 bases between. The CDR3 consists of 14 residues. Germline CDR1 NNHNN, CDR2 SYGAGS (reference sequence). The DNA read from the CDR3 is TGTGCCAGCGGCGGGACTTCTAACTATGCT. This sequence encodes CASGGTSNYA. The complete CDR3 reads CASGGTSNYAEQFF.

This clone was counted a few times. Mouse gene names apply. The CDR3 end lies 4 residues beyond the end of the read and is filled in from the germline J gene. The chain combines TRBV13-3 with TRBJ1-1, with D possibly matching TRBD1 (6 bases). Germline-derived CDR1 and CDR2 are NNHDY and SYVADS. Trimming stripped 1 base from V and 3 bases from J, with 10 bases between. This CDR3 is 14 amino acids long. The sequenced CDR3 bases are TGTGCCAGCAGTGATCCCTCAGGGGACACA. As protein: CASSDPSGDT. The CDR3 in full is CASSDPSGDTEVFF.

For this clone: The gene names here belong to mouse. The sequence runs out 4 residues before the end of the CDR3; the remainder is reconstructed from the germline J gene. The chain is built from TRBV13-3 and TRBJ1-1, with 8 bases matching TRBD1. The germline gives CDR1 NNHDY, CDR2 SYVADS. After removal of 1 base from V and 3 bases from J, the junction contained 5 bases not matched to a gene. This CDR3 has 15 residues. The covered CDR3 bases are TGTGCCAGCAGTGATTGGGACAGGATATACACA. This encodes CASSDWDRIYT. The CDR3 as a whole reads CASSDWDRIYTEVFF.

To note about this clone: Gene names refer to mouse genes. CDR3 residues: CAWSGRDWGDQDTQYF. The sequenced part of the CDR3 DNA is TGTGCCTGGAGTGGCCGGGACTGGGGGGATCAGGAC. V usage is TRBV31 and J usage is TRBJ2-5; 12 bases are shared with TRBD2. The read is 4 residues too short to cover the CDR3 end, so that end is filled in from the germline J gene. Looked up from germline, CDR1 is GKSSPN and CDR2 is SITVG. This CDR3 has 16 amino acids.

This clone was detected a few times. The genes and germline here are from mouse. The read ends 4 residues early relative to the CDR3; the germline J gene fills the gap. The sample holds other DNA sequences that translate to the same CDR3. The J gene is TRBJ2-7, the V gene TRBV13-3; no clear D gene. This CDR3 has 13 residues. Germline loops: CDR1 NNHDY, CDR2 SYVADS. V dropped 2 bases and J dropped 0 bases, with 6 bases sitting between them. CDR3 residues: CASSDAGSYEQYF. CDR3 DNA, as far as it was read: TGTGCCAGCAGTGACGCAGGCTCCTAT.

This clone was detected only a few times. Gene names denote mouse genes. This specimen includes other DNA sequences encoding the same CDR3. The CDR3 sequence: CASSTTYEQYF. CDR3 DNA, as far as it was read: TGTGCCAGCAGCACAACATAT. The rearrangement uses TRBV13-3 and TRBJ2-7, with unresolved D. The CDR3 end lies 4 residues beyond the end of the read and is filled in from the germline J gene. The germline V gene encodes CDR1 NNHDY and CDR2 SYVADS. There are 11 residues in the CDR3.

Only a few counts were recorded for this clone. The gene names given are mouse names. Read coverage stops 4 residues before the CDR3 terminus; the germline J gene supplies the remainder. The gene calls are TRBV1 and TRBJ1-1, with D tentatively TRBD1 (6 bases). Germline CDR1 is NSQYPW and CDR2 is LRSPGD (reference sequence). The CDR3 has 16 residues. The CDR3 reads CTCSADGRGGSTEVFF. The sequenced part of the CDR3 DNA is TGCACCTGCAGTGCAGATGGCAGGGGAGGGAGTACA.

This clone was seen a few times. All gene names here are mouse names. The read finishes 4 residues shy of the CDR3 end, and the germline J gene is used to complete it. V and J are TRBV13-2 and TRBJ1-1; 9 positions agree with TRBD1. The ends lost 6 bases at V and 1 base at J; junction bases unmatched: 4. Germline CDR1 reads NNHNN; CDR2 reads SYGAGS (reference sequence). The CDR3 is 14 residues long. The DNA read from the CDR3 is TGTGCCAGCGCCCCGGGACAGGGGAACACA. Protein product: CASAPGQGNT. The whole CDR3 sequence reads CASAPGQGNTEVFF.

This clone appeared a few times. The gene names given are mouse names. Read sequence stops 4 residues before the CDR3 end, and the germline J gene provides the missing end. The rearrangement joins TRBV13-3 to TRBJ2-4; TRBD2 matches at 10 bases. With V trimmed by 4 bases and J by 1 base, 6 bases remained unmatched. CDR3 length equals 16 residues. Germline values: CDR1 NNHDY, CDR2 SYVADS. The DNA read from the CDR3 is TGTGCCAGCAGTAGGGCCTGGGGGGGCGGTCAAAAC. Translating gives CASSRAWGGGQN. The full CDR3 reads CASSRAWGGGQNTLYF.

Note on this clone: Gene names refer to mouse genes. The read falls 4 residues short of the CDR3 end, and the missing part is taken from the germline J gene. The rearrangement uses TRBV1 and TRBJ2-5; 12 bases fit TRBD2. CDR1 is NSQYPW, CDR2 LRSPGD, per germline (reference sequence). With V trimmed by 1 base and J by 2 bases, 4 bases remained unmatched. The CDR3 runs to 17 residues. The DNA read from the CDR3 is TGCACCTGCAGTGCAGGGACTGGGGGGGGACTCCAAGAC. As protein: CTCSAGTGGGLQD. In full, the CDR3 is CTCSAGTGGGLQDTQYF.

A note on this clone: Gene names refer to mouse genes. The read comes to an end 4 residues before the CDR3 does, leaving the germline J gene to fill in the end. This chain links TRBV19 with TRBJ2-1; 14 bases are a match to TRBD2. Germline loops: CDR1 FNHDT, CDR2 SITEND (reference sequence). The CDR3 is 15 amino acids. Trimming at V came to 5 bases and at J to 5 bases, leaving 3 bases not matched to a gene. This chain's CDR3 is CASRRDWGGDAEQFF. The CDR3 DNA, read in part, is TGTGCCAGCAGGCGGGACTGGGGGGGCGATGCT.

About this clone itself: The gene names here belong to mouse. Coverage ceases 4 residues before the CDR3 finishes, and the germline J gene fills in the end. V gene TRBV17 combines with J gene TRBJ2-7, with a weak D call TRBD2 (6 bases). Trimming pared 5 bases from V and 0 bases from J, leaving 11 bases between. The CDR3 length is 14 residues. Germline V gives CDR1 MNHDT, CDR2 YYDKIL. CDR3 DNA, as far as it was read: TGTGCTAGCAGTCCTGGGGAATACTCCTAT. Residues: CASSPGEYSY. The whole CDR3 protein reads CASSPGEYSYEQYF.

This clone showed up just a few times. Genes and germline come from the mouse. The read gets to within 4 residues of the CDR3 end, and the germline J gene fills in the rest. The chain uses TRBV13-1 and TRBJ1-1, with 10 bases that match TRBD1. Germline lookup yields CDR1 NSHNY and CDR2 SYGAGN. This CDR3 has 14 residues. This chain's CDR3 is CASSDAGQGTEVFF. The covered CDR3 bases are TGTGCCAGCAGTGATGCGGGACAGGGGACA.

In its sample, this clone was seen many times. The germline and genes are mouse ones. Read coverage stops 4 residues before the CDR3 terminus; the germline J gene supplies the remainder. Other DNA sequences from this sample encode an identical CDR3 as well. The chain combines TRBV1 with TRBJ2-1; 9 nucleotides align to TRBD2. The CDR3 has 13 residues. Germline loops: CDR1 NSQYPW, CDR2 LRSPGD (reference sequence). Trimming cost V 6 bases and J 3 bases; bases outside gene matches: 0. The sequenced CDR3 bases are TGCACCTGCAGGACTGGGGGCTATGCT. Translating gives CTCRTGGYA. The full CDR3 reads CTCRTGGYAEQFF. The whole variable domain, filled in from reference TRBV1 and TRBJ2-1, reads VTLLEQNPRWRLVPRGQAVNLRCILKNSQYPWMSWYQQDLQKQLQWLFTLRSPGDKEVKSLPGADYLATRVTDTELRLQVANMSQGRTLYCTCRTGGYAEQFFGPGTRLTVL.